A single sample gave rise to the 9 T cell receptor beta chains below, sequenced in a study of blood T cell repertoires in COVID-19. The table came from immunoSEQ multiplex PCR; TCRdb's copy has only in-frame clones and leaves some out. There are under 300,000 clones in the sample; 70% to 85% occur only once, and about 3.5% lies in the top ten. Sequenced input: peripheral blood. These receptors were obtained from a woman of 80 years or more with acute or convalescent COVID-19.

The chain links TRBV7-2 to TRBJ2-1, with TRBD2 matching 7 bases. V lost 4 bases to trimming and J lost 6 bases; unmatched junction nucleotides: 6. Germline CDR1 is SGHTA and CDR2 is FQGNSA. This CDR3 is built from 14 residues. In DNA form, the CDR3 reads TGTGCCAGCAGCTCAAGGGCTAGCGGCAATGAGCAGTTCTTC. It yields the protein CASSSRASGNEQFF.

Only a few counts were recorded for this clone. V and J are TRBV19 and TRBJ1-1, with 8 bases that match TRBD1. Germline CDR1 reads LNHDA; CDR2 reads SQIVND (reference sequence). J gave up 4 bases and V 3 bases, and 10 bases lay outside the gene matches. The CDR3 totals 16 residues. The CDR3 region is CASSIGAVTGGTEAFF. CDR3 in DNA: TGTGCCAGTAGTATTGGGGCAGTCACAGGGGGCACTGAAGCTTTCTTT.

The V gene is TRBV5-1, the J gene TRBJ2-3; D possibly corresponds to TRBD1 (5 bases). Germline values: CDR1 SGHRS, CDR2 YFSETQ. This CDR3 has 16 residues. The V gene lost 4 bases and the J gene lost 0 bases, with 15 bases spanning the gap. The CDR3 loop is CASSLGQGVSTDTQYF. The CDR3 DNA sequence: TGCGCCAGCAGCCTTGGTCAGGGCGTAAGCACAGATACGCAGTATTTT.

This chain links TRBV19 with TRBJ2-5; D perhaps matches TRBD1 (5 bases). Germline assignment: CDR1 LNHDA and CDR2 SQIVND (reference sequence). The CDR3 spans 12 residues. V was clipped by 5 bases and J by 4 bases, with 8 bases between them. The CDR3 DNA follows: TGTGCCAGTAGTGTGCAGGGAGAGACCCAGTACTTC. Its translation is CASSVQGETQYF.

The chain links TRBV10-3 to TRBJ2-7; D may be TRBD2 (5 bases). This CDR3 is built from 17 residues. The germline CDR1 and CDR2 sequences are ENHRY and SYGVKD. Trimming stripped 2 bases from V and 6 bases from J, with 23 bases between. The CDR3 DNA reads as TGTGCCATCAGTGAGCCTCGTAGGACTGGGTCTACGGGCGAGCAGTACTTC. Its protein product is CAISEPRRTGSTGEQYF.

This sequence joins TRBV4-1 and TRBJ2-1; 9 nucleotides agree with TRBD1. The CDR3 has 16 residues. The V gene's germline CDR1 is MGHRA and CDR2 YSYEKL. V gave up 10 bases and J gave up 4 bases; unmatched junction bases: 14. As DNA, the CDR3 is TGCGCCACCAAATCCCTCGGGGGACAGGGTTACAATGAGCAGTTCTTC. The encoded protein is CATKSLGGQGYNEQFF.

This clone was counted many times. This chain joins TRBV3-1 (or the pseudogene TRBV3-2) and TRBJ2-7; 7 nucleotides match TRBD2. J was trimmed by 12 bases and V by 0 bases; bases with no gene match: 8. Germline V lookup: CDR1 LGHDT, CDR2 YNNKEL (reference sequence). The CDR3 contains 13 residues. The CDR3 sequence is CASSQDSRGVVYF. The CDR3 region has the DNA TGTGCCAGCAGCCAAGATTCTCGGGGGGTAGTGTACTTC.

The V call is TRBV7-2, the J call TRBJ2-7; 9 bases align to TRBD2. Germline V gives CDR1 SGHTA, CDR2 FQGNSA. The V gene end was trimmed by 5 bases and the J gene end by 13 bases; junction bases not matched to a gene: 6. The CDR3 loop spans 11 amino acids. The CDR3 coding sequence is TGTGCCAGCAGCGCGGGGGGGGATCGATACTTC. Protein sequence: CASSAGGDRYF.

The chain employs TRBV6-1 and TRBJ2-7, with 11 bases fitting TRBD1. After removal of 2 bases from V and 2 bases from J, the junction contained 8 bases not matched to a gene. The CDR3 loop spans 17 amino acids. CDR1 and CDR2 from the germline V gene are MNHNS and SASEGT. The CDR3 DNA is TGTGCCAGCAGTGAACTCGGGACAGGGGGAGCTCCCTACGAGCAGTACTTC. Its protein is CASSELGTGGAPYEQYF.